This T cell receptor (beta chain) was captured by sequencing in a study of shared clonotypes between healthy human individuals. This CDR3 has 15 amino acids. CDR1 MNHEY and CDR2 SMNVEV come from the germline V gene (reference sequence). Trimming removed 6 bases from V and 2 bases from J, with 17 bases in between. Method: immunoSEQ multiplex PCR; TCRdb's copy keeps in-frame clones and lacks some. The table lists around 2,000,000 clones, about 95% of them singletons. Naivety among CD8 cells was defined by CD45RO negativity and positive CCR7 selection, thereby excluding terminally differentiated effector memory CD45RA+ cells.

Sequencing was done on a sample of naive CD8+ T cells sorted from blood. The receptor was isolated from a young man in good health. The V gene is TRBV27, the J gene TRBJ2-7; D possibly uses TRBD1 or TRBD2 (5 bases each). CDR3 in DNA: TGTGCCAGCAGCCAGACCGGGACGGCGACCTACGAGCAGTACTTC. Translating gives CASSQTGTATYEQYF.